This T cell receptor (beta chain) was identified during a study of cytomegalovirus exposure and HLA in healthy donors (dated by TCRdb to 2016 to 2017). Background for the entire study: An earlier analysis of 587 of the donors reported 250 to 350 Gb of sequence data and 117 million unique TCR beta sequences obtained from around 180 million T cells. Across some 400 genotyped donors of the cohort, an average of roughly 200,000 unique TCR beta nucleotide sequences per donor were sequenced, and approximately 17% of those sequences were non-productive. In a later genetic analysis, genome-wide SNP genotypes for about 55% of the roughly 700 donors were used, and that subset was treated as a discovery cohort. Besides the first cohort of approximately 670 subjects, a separate validation cohort made up of about 120 different subjects was used. Approximately 310 gigabases of sequencing data and 70 million to 85 million unique TCR sequences were included in an early release covering over 600 HLA-typed donors. An earlier analysis of around 540 of the donors applied high-throughput TCR beta sequencing to assess whether each TCR beta V gene segment acted as functional or pseudogenic. The aim of the study was to test whether cataloging public T cell receptors could identify signatures of past pathogen exposure. Class I and class II HLA loci were covered by the typing at four-digit resolution. Donor age, sex, ethnicity and CMV serostatus were compiled alongside the repertoire data. Four to six DR-DQ haplotypes were handled as single units for association and clustering, since linkage in the cohort was strong. In the later analysis, no new phenotypic data were used to find candidate immune exposures; instead, reliance was placed on TCR beta sequences and their occurrence across donors. Of the roughly 400 genotyped donors, over 65% fell in the genetic ancestry cluster associated with self-reported Caucasian donors. The number of typed donors differed by locus: about 620-640 for A, B, C, DRB1 and DQB1; about 520 for DQA1; some 590 for DPA1; and about 470 for DPB1. The study used immunosequencing to profile the T cell repertoires of hundreds of subjects and linked those repertoires to cytomegalovirus serostatus. To predict cytomegalovirus infection status, the study brought together high-throughput TCR immunosequencing, statistical association of individual TCRs with disease status, and machine learning. All discovery cohort repertoires had been generated using a single sequencing platform. A later analysis re-examined previously published TCR beta repertoires from 500 to 700 donors and added high-resolution HLA genotyping to investigate patterns of TCR occurrence. The paper as a whole reports these results and caveats: Linkage disequilibrium might explain the correlated functional status among segregating V segments, but an unknown experimental factor could not be excluded. While some public TCRs were present in many individuals, most TCR sequences turned up only very rarely across donors. The only immune exposure information available for the cohort was CMV serostatus. The presence/absence analyses assumed that sequencing depth was roughly uniform across donors, and that assumption may not be true. In vitro tests confirmed that a few of the cytomegalovirus-associated TCR beta chains recognize cytomegalovirus antigens. In the study, 150 to 200 TCR beta chains were listed as associated with cytomegalovirus. A cluster of highly shared sequence variants was judged likely to represent a technical artifact of the sequencing pipeline. Strong co-occurrence of HLA alleles, especially DR and DQ, made assigning TCR associations to individual alleles difficult. HLA typing was unavailable for some donors at each locus, so association tests used only the typed subset. In a later genetic analysis, a missense DCLRE1C variant was associated with V-gene and J-gene trimming of TCR beta chains, and the association was replicated in an independent cohort. In a later analysis, the rate of TCR association differed among HLA loci, with DRB1 alleles having the most associated TCRs and HLA-C alleles having the fewest. A further reported finding was that TCR beta sequences accurately predicted the HLA-A and HLA-B alleles for most subjects in the first cohort. Specific HLA alleles were associated with roughly 17,000 TCR beta sequences at a false discovery rate of 0.05 in a later analysis. It was suggested by the authors that the approach could potentially be generalized to other disease states and immunological phenotypes. According to a later analysis, parvovirus B19, influenza, CMV and Epstein-Barr virus appeared linked to several top co-occurrence clusters. The classifier was reported to diagnose cytomegalovirus status with high specificity and sensitivity in both the original cohort and the validation cohort. A later analysis found that HLA-associated TCR beta chains were more clonally expanded and had lower generation probabilities than equally common non-associated chains. Broadly in line with IMGT annotations, most TCR beta V segments showed up in productive rearrangements about 87% or about 30% of the time in an earlier analysis of several hundred of the donors. Because the 87-base-pair reads could not distinguish some IMGT-functional V segments, including TRBV6-2 and TRBV6-3, those segments were excluded. Only TCR beta chains were sequenced in this cohort, and the absence of alpha or paired-chain data limited detectable features. In a later analysis, most CMV-associated TCR beta chains were found to appear HLA-restricted, with HLA associations seemingly driven largely by CMV exposure. According to a later genetic analysis, donors in an Asian-associated ancestry cluster had fewer N-insertions in productive TCRs than the approximately 630-donor mean. Approximately 16 rarely observed V segments, including chromosome 9 orphons, were excluded from the earlier analysis of about 600 of the donors because counts were too low.

The cohort comprised some 700 healthy bone marrow donors. At the time of sampling, every cohort member was nominally healthy, though immune exposures that went unrecorded were likely present. The donor tested CMV seropositive, placing the donor among the 289 seropositive members of the cohort. A peripheral blood sample was provided by each donor, and peripheral blood mononuclear cells were used for TCR beta sequencing. Genomic DNA extraction from the blood cell samples was performed with the Qiagen DNeasy Blood Extraction Kit. The receptor library was made with the immunoSEQ multiplex PCR assay. The multiplex PCR relied on a mix of 60 forward primers for TCR Vbeta segments and 13 reverse primers for TCR Jbeta segments. The CDR3 region of rearranged TCR beta genes was amplified from genomic DNA by a multiplex PCR assay. On the Illumina HiSeq System, the amplified TCR beta libraries were sequenced as 87-base-pair reads. The original pipeline was this. In a later analysis, tens of millions of unique TCR beta chains were counted across the approximately 620 repertoires, and roughly 9.9 million of these chains were shared by at least two donors. A nearest-neighbor algorithm error-corrected the raw reads and collapsed the reads into unique sequences, merging closely related sequences to remove PCR and sequencing errors. Alignment of CDR3 sequences to IMGT reference sequences was used to assign V, D and J gene segments. For a sequence to be retained, a match of at least six nucleotides was required to both a V gene segment and a J gene segment. A rearrangement counted as productive if the CDR3 had no stop codons and remained in frame with V and J, and every other rearrangement counted as non-productive. Following IMGT convention, CDR3 was defined as the stretch from the second conserved V-encoded cysteine up to the conserved J-encoded phenylalanine. Sequences without an unambiguous match to a single V gene segment were excluded from the earlier analysis of 450 to 650 of the donors. An earlier analysis of 550 to 650 of the donors classified V segments as functional when productive rearrangements were above 56.7% and as segregating when the standard deviation between donors was above 5%. A statistical classification framework was developed to diagnose cytomegalovirus status using the catalog of TCR beta chain sequences. In a later analysis, TCR nucleotide sequences were compared against IMGT/GENE-DB human TR gene sequences so that V and J genes could be assigned. Using the TCRdist pipeline, a later analysis assigned CDR3 sequences along with most-parsimonious VDJ recombination scenarios. A later analysis defined each TCR beta chain by its CDR3 amino acid sequence plus V-gene family, and excluded reads lacking a unique V-gene family. In a later analysis, several hundred highly shared, low-generation-probability nucleotide sequences were removed to address suspected cross-contamination and a sequencing artifact. For each public chain, a later analysis derived a clonal expansion index from normalized ranks of inferred template counts within each repertoire. Generation probabilities in a later analysis came from a VDJ recombination model fitted to out-of-frame rearrangements, and those results were checked against IGoR. A later analysis scored TCR-TCR, TCR-HLA and TCR-CMV co-occurrence with hypergeometric tests, applying a repertoire-size bias correction to TCR pairs. False discovery rates were estimated in a later analysis by permuting HLA or CMV assignments 20 times. In a later analysis, co-occurring TCRs were grouped using DBSCAN, with TCRdist sequence similarity added in when clustering inside HLA-allele-positive subsets. For co-occurrence clustering, repertoires with fewer than 30,000 or more than 120,000 public chains were excluded, along with roughly 5 repertoires with anomalous nucleotide sharing. This is the immuneACCESS table as TCRdb keeps it, with only in-frame sequences that have V and J called. A part of the clones is gone; compared with another copy, unresolved V genes explain less than half, and the rest is unexplained. V, J and clone size reflect that table, while D and trimming were determined from the DNA. The sample has over 80,000 clones on record, approximately 60% of them singletons. The top ten hold roughly 5.5% of the sample.

CDR1 GTSNPN and CDR2 SVGIG are derived from the germline V gene (reference sequence). Including the terminal cysteine and phenylalanine, the CDR3 comprises 14 residues. Only the CDR3 part of the read is kept: 42 bases, read in frame from the first base. V is reduced by 0 bases and J by 4 bases, leaving a spacing of 10 bases between them. As to this clone: It has no known antigen specificity. No base-level quality is on record; no much larger clone is a single base apart.

The sequenced sample consisted of PBMCs. The receptor's source is a boy younger than 18 in good health and CMV-seropositive. The chain is made from TRBV30 and TRBJ1-5; the D gene identity is not certain. The base sequence is TGTGCCTGGAGTGTAAAAGGCGGGAATCAGCCCCAGCATTTT. The translation is CAWSVKGGNQPQHF.